Each of the 29 T cell receptor beta chains below was sequenced from the same sample in a study of blood T cell repertoires in COVID-19. Method: immunoSEQ multiplex PCR; TCRdb's copy keeps in-frame clones and lacks some. The data show tens of thousands of clones, with 90% seen just once and around 0.52% held by the top ten. Sequenced: peripheral blood. The source of these receptors is a man aged 45 to 65 with COVID-19, enrolled during active disease.

V gene TRBV30 combines with J gene TRBJ2-5, with TRBD2 matching 10 bases. Germline V gene data show CDR1 as GTSNPN and CDR2 as SVGIG (reference sequence). The CDR3 is made up of 16 amino acids. J lost 5 bases, V lost 0 bases, and 9 bases had no gene match. The CDR3 DNA reads TGTGCCTGGAGTGTACGAAACCTAGCGGGAGTGGAGACCCAGTACTTC. It translates to CAWSVRNLAGVETQYF.

The chain joins TRBV30 to TRBJ2-1; a weak D match, TRBD2 (5 bases). Trimming took 7 bases from V and 7 from J, leaving 17 bases between them. Germline V gives CDR1 GTSNPN, CDR2 SVGIG (reference sequence). The CDR3 is 13 amino acids. DNA for the CDR3: TGTGCCTCAACCCGGGTCGGCGGGAATGAGCAGTTCTTC. Translation gives CASTRVGGNEQFF. The full variable domain, with the rest looked up from reference TRBV30 and TRBJ2-1, is SQTIHQWPATLVQPVGSPLSLECTVEGTSNPNLYWYRQAAGRGLQLLFYSVGIGQISSEVPQNLSASRPQDRQFILSSKKLLLSDSGFYLCASTRVGGNEQFFGPGTRLTVL.

This clone occurred once. The rearrangement links TRBV7-2 to TRBJ2-5; a weak D match, TRBD1 (5 bases). The CDR3 is made up of 14 amino acids. The V end lost 1 base, the J end lost 1 base, and 7 bases lay between the germline ends. Germline lookup yields CDR1 SGHTA and CDR2 FQGNSA. DNA for the CDR3: TGTGCCAGCAGCTTAGGTGGGGCCCAAGAGACCCAGTACTTC. This translates into CASSLGGAQETQYF.

This clone is a singleton in its sample. V is TRBV10-3 and J is TRBJ2-2, with 13 bases fitting TRBD2. The germline gives CDR1 ENHRY, CDR2 SYGVKD. The trim removed 3 bases at V and 8 bases at J, leaving 9 bases unmatched. The CDR3 is 17 amino acids. CDR3 bases: TGTGCCATCAGTGACCTGGGACTAGCGGGATCGGGTGGGGAGCTGTTTTTT. It codes for CAISDLGLAGSGGELFF.

In its sample, this clone was seen once. The V call is TRBV27, the J call TRBJ1-4; no clear D. The V end lost 4 bases, the J end lost 10 bases, and 22 bases lay between the germline ends. CDR1 is MNHEY, CDR2 SMNVEV, per germline (reference sequence). The CDR3 contains 16 residues. The CDR3 reads CASSSLGRRAYVKLFF. CDR3 in DNA: TGTGCCAGCAGTTCCCTCGGTCGGAGGGCGTATGTAAAACTGTTTTTT. Supplemented by reference TRBV27 and TRBJ1-4, the full variable domain reads EAQVTQNPRYLITVTGKKLTVTCSQNMNHEYMSWYRQDPGLGLRQIYYSMNVEVTDKGDVPEGYKVSRKEKRNFPLILESPSPNQTSLYFCASSSLGRRAYVKLFFGSGTQLSVL.

CDR3 coding DNA: TGTGCCAGCAGCTTACAGTGGACAGGCTCTGGAAACACCATATATTTT. Translated: CASSLQWTGSGNTIYF. The J gene is TRBJ1-3, the V gene TRBV7-9; 7 bases are shared with TRBD1. The V gene end was trimmed by 2 bases and the J gene end by 0 bases; junction bases not matched to a gene: 4. The CDR3 consists of 16 residues. Germline CDR1 is SEHNR and CDR2 is FQNEAQ (reference sequence).

The V and J genes are TRBV29-1 and TRBJ1-2; 8 bases line up with TRBD1. This CDR3 has 13 amino acids. With V trimmed by 7 bases and J by 0 bases, 4 bases remained unmatched. CDR1 and CDR2 (germline): SQVTM, ANQGSEA. The CDR3 region has the DNA TGCAGCGCCAGGACAGGGACTAACTATGGCTACACCTTC. Translation gives CSARTGTNYGYTF.

The CDR3 loop is CASSLGGQGGIYGYTF. Written as DNA, the CDR3 is TGTGCCAGCAGTTTAGGGGGACAGGGAGGCATCTATGGCTACACCTTC. V gene TRBV28 combines with J gene TRBJ1-2; the match to TRBD1 covers 9 bases. V shed 2 bases, J shed 4 bases, and the junction held 8 bases outside the gene matches. The length of the CDR3 is 16 residues. Looked up from germline, CDR1 is MDHEN and CDR2 is SYDVKM.

Only a few counts were recorded for this clone. The J gene is TRBJ2-3, the V gene TRBV28; D is possibly TRBD2 (8 bases). CDR1 is MDHEN and CDR2 is SYDVKM in the germline V gene. With 5 bases removed from V and 2 bases from J, the gap between germline ends came to 17 bases. The CDR3 totals 16 residues. CDR3 DNA: TGTGCCAGCAGTAGGGGGCTAGCGGGCTTCACAGATACGCAGTATTTT. Encoded protein: CASSRGLAGFTDTQYF.

The count of this clone is one. The chain uses TRBV6-2 or TRBV6-3 and TRBJ2-7, with 7 nucleotides matching TRBD2. Germline CDR1 reads MNHEY; CDR2 reads SVGEGT. V lost 7 bases and J lost 1; bases outside the gene matches: 10. The CDR3 runs 15 residues. Here the CDR3 DNA reads TGTGCCAGCACCCCGCGGGGGTTGATGTCCTACGAGCAGTACTTC. Protein sequence: CASTPRGLMSYEQYF.

The chain combines TRBV14 with TRBJ2-7; TRBD2 agrees at 8 bases. Per the germline V gene, CDR1 is SGHDN and CDR2 is FVKESK. CDR3 length: 15 residues. Trimming removed 0 bases from V and 5 bases from J; junction bases left unmatched: 6. The CDR3 DNA is TGTGCCAGCAGCCAAGATCCAGCGGGAGCCCACGAGCAGTACTTC. Amino acids: CASSQDPAGAHEQYF.

The chain is built from TRBV18 and TRBJ2-5; D unresolved. Trimming cost V 0 bases and J 0 bases, with 8 bases left between them. There are 15 residues in the CDR3. CDR1 is KGHSH and CDR2 is LQKENI in the germline V gene. This chain's CDR3 is CASSPPITNQETQYF. The CDR3 DNA is TGTGCCAGCTCACCACCGATCACTAACCAAGAGACCCAGTACTTC.

This clone has just one count. This chain uses TRBV29-1 with TRBJ2-1; no definite D call. Germline V gene lookup returns CDR1 SQVTM and CDR2 ANQGSEA. Trimming removed 3 bases from V and 5 bases from J, with 11 bases in between. The CDR3 consists of 13 residues. The CDR3 is CSVDKQVDNEQFF. CDR3 coding DNA: TGCAGCGTTGATAAGCAGGTCGACAATGAGCAGTTCTTC.

The chain couples TRBV4-2 to TRBJ2-1, with D hard to call. Trimming left V 4 bases short and J 1 base short, with 11 bases between. The CDR3 loop spans 15 amino acids. Germline loops: CDR1 LGHNA, CDR2 YNFKEQ. The CDR3 loop reads CASSPRGYSYNEQFF. CDR3 nucleotide sequence: TGTGCCAGCAGCCCCAGAGGCTATTCCTACAATGAGCAGTTCTTC.

The chain uses TRBV19 and TRBJ2-2; the D gene is possibly TRBD2 (6 bases). This CDR3 comprises 14 residues. The V gene's germline CDR1 is LNHDA and CDR2 SQIVND (reference sequence). Trimming shortened V by 8 bases and J by 1 base, and 11 bases separated the two germline ends. The CDR3 loop reads CASRAGLNTGELFF. The DNA of the CDR3 is TGTGCCAGTCGGGCGGGATTGAACACCGGGGAGCTGTTTTTT.

J is TRBJ1-2 and V is TRBV7-9; possible D gene TRBD1, 6 bases. The CDR3 is 14 amino acids. Deletions cut 5 bases from V and 2 bases from J, with 12 bases between. Germline-derived CDR1 and CDR2 are SEHNR and FQNEAQ (reference sequence). As DNA, the CDR3 is TGTGCCAGCAGCCAACTGGACAGCAACTATGGCTACACCTTC. Residues: CASSQLDSNYGYTF.

The chain combines TRBV5-1 with TRBJ2-7; the D gene is possibly TRBD2 (6 bases). Germline CDR1 reads SGHRS; CDR2 reads YFSETQ. V lost 1 base and J 1 base, leaving 9 bases between the germline ends. The CDR3 has 14 residues. CDR3 coding DNA: TGCGCCAGCAGCTTGTTTGCGGGGTCCTACGAGCAGTACTTC. It specifies CASSLFAGSYEQYF. Complete variable domain (other parts from reference TRBV5-1 and TRBJ2-7): KAGVTQTPRYLIKTRGQQVTLSCSPISGHRSVSWYQQTPGQGLQFLFEYFSETQRNKGNFPGRFSGRQFSNSRSEMNVSTLELGDSALYLCASSLFAGSYEQYFGPGTRLTVT.

The V call is TRBV2, the J call TRBJ1-2; D not certain. The CDR3 extends over 15 amino acids. Trimming shortened V by 4 bases and J by 1 base, and 13 bases separated the two germline ends. CDR1 is SNHLY, CDR2 FYNNEI, per germline. For the CDR3, the DNA is TGTGCCAGCAGTGCCGGGAGGGCCATTAACTATGGCTACACCTTC. Residues: CASSAGRAINYGYTF.

The gene calls are TRBV29-1 and TRBJ1-2, with D perhaps matching TRBD1 (5 bases). The CDR3 is made up of 14 amino acids. Trimming stripped 2 bases from V and 8 bases from J, with 18 bases between. The germline CDR1 and CDR2 sequences are SQVTM and ANQGSEA. CDR3 nucleotides: TGCAGCGTTGAAACGGACATCCCCTCGGAGGGCTACACCTTC. This translates into CSVETDIPSEGYTF.

The count of this clone is one. This chain uses TRBV18 with TRBJ2-3, with 9 bases lining up with TRBD2. V dropped 7 bases and J dropped 0; count of bases not matched to a gene: 5. Germline loops: CDR1 KGHSH, CDR2 LQKENI. There are 15 residues in the CDR3. The CDR3 here is CASYPTSGSTDTQYF. CDR3 nucleotides: TGTGCCAGCTACCCGACTAGCGGAAGCACAGATACGCAGTATTTT.

This chain uses TRBV15 with TRBJ1-4; the D is unclear. Germline CDR1 and CDR2: LNHNV and YYDKDF (reference sequence). CDR3 length: 15 residues. V dropped 6 bases and J dropped 0 bases, with 11 bases sitting between them. CDR3: CATRATAATNEKLFF. For the CDR3, the DNA is TGTGCCACCAGAGCGACCGCCGCAACTAATGAAAAACTGTTTTTT.

The chain links TRBV27 to TRBJ1-1, with 7 positions matching TRBD1. Germline CDR1 reads MNHEY; CDR2 reads SMNVEV (reference sequence). The junction had 23 bases not matched to a gene; V was cut back by 6 bases and J by 7 bases. CDR3 length equals 18 residues. This CDR3 reads CASSTFTRLGTDLREAFF. DNA for the CDR3: TGTGCCAGCAGCACGTTTACCCGCTTGGGGACAGACTTGCGTGAAGCTTTCTTT.

The V gene is TRBV5-5, the J gene TRBJ2-2; D remains ambiguous. Per germline, CDR1 SGHKS and CDR2 YYEKEE (reference sequence). CDR3 length: 17 residues. Trimming left V 4 bases short and J 0 bases short, with 16 bases between. DNA for the CDR3: TGTGCCAGCAGCCCCCCGTGGGTCGGAGCGAACACCGGGGAGCTGTTTTTT. Protein sequence: CASSPPWVGANTGELFF.

The chain has TRBV4-1 and TRBJ1-1; D perhaps matches TRBD1 (6 bases). The CDR3 is 18 amino acids. Germline CDR1 MGHRA, CDR2 YSYEKL. V lost 2 bases to trimming and J lost 0 bases, with 19 bases between them. CDR3 nucleotides: TGCGCCAGCAGCCAAATTATTCAGGGGTTGGGGATGAACACTGAAGCTTTCTTT. It yields the protein CASSQIIQGLGMNTEAFF.

The chain uses TRBV7-9 and TRBJ2-1; weak D call: TRBD1 (5 bases). This CDR3 spans 13 amino acids. The germline V gene has CDR1 SEHNR and CDR2 FQNEAQ (reference sequence). The V and J ends lost 5 bases and 5 bases respectively, with 10 bases between them. The CDR3 sequence is CASSPQGHNEQFF. The CDR3 DNA reads TGTGCCAGCAGCCCCCAGGGTCACAATGAGCAGTTCTTC. Based on the CDR3 plus reference TRBV7-9 and TRBJ2-1, the full variable domain is DTGVSQNPRHKITKRGQNVTFRCDPISEHNRLYWYRQTLGQGPEFLTYFQNEAQLEKSRLLSDRFSAERPKGSFSTLEIQRTEQGDSAMYLCASSPQGHNEQFFGPGTRLTVL.

J is TRBJ1-5 and V is TRBV5-5; TRBD1 aligns across 8 bases. Per the germline V gene, CDR1 is SGHKS and CDR2 is YYEKEE (reference sequence). The CDR3 extends over 14 amino acids. The J segment lost 4 bases and the V segment lost 4 bases, leaving 4 bases of the junction unmatched. CDR3 DNA sequence: TGTGCCAGCAGCCTAACAGGGGGTAATCAGCCCCAGCATTTT. It encodes CASSLTGGNQPQHF.

The V and J genes are TRBV6-5 and TRBJ2-3; a weak D match, TRBD1 (5 bases). Per the germline V gene, CDR1 is MNHEY and CDR2 is SVGAGI. CDR3 size: 12 residues. The V and J ends lost 4 bases and 7 bases respectively, with 9 bases between them. The CDR3, as DNA: TGTGCCAGCAGTTCAGGGTGGCATACGCAGTATTTT. This sequence encodes CASSSGWHTQYF.

This chain uses TRBV11-2 with TRBJ2-3; D might be TRBD1 (6 bases). Germline CDR1 is SGHAT and CDR2 is FQNNGV. The CDR3 totals 15 residues. The V gene lost 2 bases and the J gene lost 1 base, with 10 bases spanning the gap. This CDR3 is CASSLLRGGTDTQYF. For the CDR3, the DNA is TGTGCCAGCAGCTTACTCAGGGGTGGCACAGATACGCAGTATTTT. The full variable domain, with the rest looked up from reference TRBV11-2 and TRBJ2-3, is EAGVAQSPRYKIIEKRQSVAFWCNPISGHATLYWYQQILGQGPKLLIQFQNNGVVDDSQLPKDRFSAERLKGVDSTLKIQPAKLEDSAVYLCASSLLRGGTDTQYFGPGTRLTVL.

The rearrangement uses TRBV6-5 and TRBJ2-7; 9 nucleotides agree with TRBD1. The CDR3 loop spans 14 amino acids. V lost 5 bases to trimming and J lost 4 bases; unmatched junction nucleotides: 6. CDR1 and CDR2 from the germline V gene are MNHEY and SVGAGI. CDR3 in DNA: TGTGCCAGCAGTCAGGGACAGGGCGGGTACGAGCAGTACTTC. Amino acids: CASSQGQGGYEQYF.